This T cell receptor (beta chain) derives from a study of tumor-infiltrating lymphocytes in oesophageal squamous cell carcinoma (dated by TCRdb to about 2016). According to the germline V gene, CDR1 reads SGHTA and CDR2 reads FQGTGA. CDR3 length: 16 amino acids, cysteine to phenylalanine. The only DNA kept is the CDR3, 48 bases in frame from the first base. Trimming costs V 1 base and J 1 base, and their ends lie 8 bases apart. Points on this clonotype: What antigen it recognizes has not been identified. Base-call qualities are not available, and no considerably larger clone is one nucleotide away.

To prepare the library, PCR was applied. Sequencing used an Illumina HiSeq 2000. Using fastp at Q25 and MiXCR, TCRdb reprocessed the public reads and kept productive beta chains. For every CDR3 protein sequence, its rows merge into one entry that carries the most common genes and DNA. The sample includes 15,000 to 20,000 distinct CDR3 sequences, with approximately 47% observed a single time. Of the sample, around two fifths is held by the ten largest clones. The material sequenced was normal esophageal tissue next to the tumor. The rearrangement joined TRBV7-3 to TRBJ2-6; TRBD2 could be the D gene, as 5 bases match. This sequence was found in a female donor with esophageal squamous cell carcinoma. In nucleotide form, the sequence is TGTGCCAGCAGCTTAAGTGGAGGATCTGGGGCCAACGTCCTGACTTTC. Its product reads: CASSLSGGSGANVLTF. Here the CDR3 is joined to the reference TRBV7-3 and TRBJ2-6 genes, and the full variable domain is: GAGVSQTPSNKVTEKGKYVELRCDPISGHTALYWYRQSLGQGPEFLIYFQGTGAADDSGLPNDRFFAVRPEGSVSTLKIQRTERGDSAVYLCASSLSGGSGANVLTFGAGSRLTVL.